Below, 15 T cell receptor beta chains from the same sample are listed, as sequenced in a study of T cell clonality in common variable immunodeficiency. Sequencing used immunoSEQ multiplex PCR; TCRdb keeps in-frame clones, though not all of them. The repertoire yields 30,000 or so clones, none seen only once; the top ten contain approximately 3.9%. Material for sequencing was peripheral blood mononuclear cells. These receptors were obtained from a person aged 18 to 75 in good health.

This clone has a count of ten or more. The read gets to within 3 residues of the CDR3 end, and the germline J gene fills in the rest. The chain links TRBV30 to TRBJ1-2, with D tentatively TRBD1 (5 bases). This CDR3 has 12 amino acids. Trimming took off 4 bases at V and 7 bases at J, with 13 bases between the two ends. Germline assignment: CDR1 GTSNPN and CDR2 SVGIG (reference sequence). CDR3 sequence reads: CAWTRVTLGYTF. The covered CDR3 bases are TGTGCCTGGACCAGGGTCACCCTTGGC.

The sample holds many counts of this clone. The read gets to within 3 residues of the CDR3 end, and the germline J gene fills in the rest. This chain uses TRBV5-1 with TRBJ2-1; 12 bases align to TRBD2. V was clipped by 4 bases and J by 4 bases; unmatched bases: 3. CDR3 size: 15 residues. Germline CDR1 and CDR2: SGHRS and YFSETQ. The sequenced CDR3 bases are TGCGCCAGCAGCCAGGGACTAGCGGGTTACAATGAG. This encodes CASSQGLAGYNE. The complete CDR3 protein is CASSQGLAGYNEQFF.

The table lists this clone with a few counts. CDR3 DNA (partial): TGCAGTGCTACGGCAGGGAGGGGCAATCAGCCG. This sequence encodes CSATAGRGNQP. The entire CDR3 reads CSATAGRGNQPQYF. The V call is TRBV20-1, the J call TRBJ2-3; 7 bases line up with TRBD2. Sequencing ends 3 residues short of the CDR3 end; the germline J gene provides the rest. CDR1 and CDR2 (germline): DFQATT, SNEGSKA (reference sequence). The CDR3 consists of 14 residues.

This clone was found many times. The observed sequence ends 3 residues before the CDR3 terminus, with the missing tail filled in from the germline J gene. The chain is built from TRBV6-4 and TRBJ2-3; D possibly corresponds to TRBD1 (6 bases). This CDR3 is built from 15 residues. Germline V gene lookup returns CDR1 MRHNA and CDR2 SNTAGT. V was clipped by 3 bases and J by 2 bases, with 12 bases between them. The chain's CDR3 is CASSDAGTPTDTQYF. CDR3 DNA (partial): TGTGCCAGCAGTGATGCAGGGACACCCACAGATACG.

Many counts were recorded for this clone. The sequenced part of the CDR3 DNA is TGTGCCAGCAGCCGAAGGGACAACAACTATGGC. Translation gives CASSRRDNNYG. The full CDR3 sequence reads CASSRRDNNYGYTF. V is TRBV11-2 and J is TRBJ1-2; perhaps TRBD1 as D (6 bases). The read gets to within 3 residues of the CDR3 end, and the germline J gene fills in the rest. The CDR3 loop spans 14 amino acids. V was clipped by 5 bases and J by 2 bases, with 12 bases between them. The germline V gene has CDR1 SGHAT and CDR2 FQNNGV.

This clone was seen many times. Read sequence stops 3 residues before the CDR3 end, and the germline J gene provides the missing end. J is TRBJ2-2 and V is TRBV20-1; tentatively, D is TRBD2 (5 bases). CDR3 size: 15 residues. CDR1 DFQATT and CDR2 SNEGSKA come from the germline V gene (reference sequence). Incomplete CDR3 DNA: TGCAGTGCTAGCCTTTCGTCGGGGTCTAATGAAAAG. This gives the protein CSASLSSGSNEK. The whole CDR3 protein is CSASLSSGSNEKLFF.

This clone was detected many times. Read sequence stops 3 residues before the CDR3 end, and the germline J gene provides the missing end. The chain combines TRBV5-1 with TRBJ2-3; the match to TRBD2 covers 14 bases. This CDR3 region has 17 residues. The germline V gene encodes CDR1 SGHRS and CDR2 YFSETQ. V gave up 4 bases and J gave up 5 bases; unmatched junction bases: 9. Here the CDR3 reads CASSPGLAGVSEDTQYF. The part of the CDR3 DNA that was read is TGCGCCAGCAGCCCGGGACTAGCGGGAGTCTCGGAAGATACG.

This clone was observed at least ten times. Read coverage stops 3 residues before the CDR3 terminus; the germline J gene supplies the remainder. This chain links TRBV30 with TRBJ1-2; a possible D gene is TRBD1 (6 bases). The CDR3 totals 14 residues. Trimming stripped 3 bases from V and 5 bases from J, with 16 bases between. Germline CDR1 and CDR2: GTSNPN and SVGIG (reference sequence). Here the CDR3 reads CAWRDTGNWYGYTF. The part of the CDR3 DNA that was read is TGTGCCTGGAGAGACACAGGGAATTGGTATGGC.

This clone was recorded at least ten times. The CDR3 end is not reached by the read, which stops 3 residues before it; the germline J gene fills it in. The chain uses TRBV20-1 and TRBJ2-3; possible D gene TRBD2, 6 bases. This CDR3 is built from 14 residues. The germline V and J ends were trimmed by 5 bases and 6 bases, with 18 bases remaining between them. The germline V gene has CDR1 DFQATT and CDR2 SNEGSKA (reference sequence). This CDR3 is CSAVGGGALDTQYF. CDR3 DNA, as far as it was read: TGCAGTGCTGTCGGAGGAGGGGCCCTGGATACG.

This clone was seen a few times. At one end, the junction sequence differs from germline, possibly due to a read error. The read ends 3 residues shy of where the CDR3 ends; the end is completed using the germline J gene. Other DNA sequences in this specimen translate into the identical CDR3. The chain recombines TRBV5-1 with TRBJ1-3; D is possibly TRBD1 (5 bases). Germline V CDR1 and CDR2: SGHRS, YFSETQ. This CDR3 has 15 residues. CDR3 residues: CASSPTGISGNTIYF. The sequenced CDR3 bases are TGCGCCAGCAGCCCCACAGGAATCTCTGGAAACACA. Filled out from reference TRBV5-1 and TRBJ1-3, the complete variable domain reads KAGVTQTPRYLIKTRGQQVTLSCSPISGHRSVSWYQQTPGQGLQFLFEYFSETQRNKGNFPGRFSGRQFSNSRSEMNVSTLELGDSALYLCASSPTGISGNTIYFGEGSWLTVV.

This clone was recorded at least ten times. From the germline J gene comes the end of the CDR3, since the read stops 3 residues before it. The J gene is TRBJ2-7, the V gene TRBV20-1; 7 positions match TRBD1. CDR1 DFQATT and CDR2 SNEGSKA come from the germline V gene (reference sequence). This CDR3 is built from 14 residues. J gave up 2 bases and V 5 bases, and 9 bases lay outside the gene matches. Here the CDR3 reads CSAPSGDSPYEQYF. CDR3 DNA, as far as it was read: TGCAGTGCTCCCTCCGGGGACAGTCCCTACGAG.

This clone has ten or more counts. Read sequence stops 3 residues before the CDR3 end, and the germline J gene provides the missing end. The rearrangement joins TRBV20-1 to TRBJ1-1; TRBD1 aligns across 8 bases. The CDR3 loop spans 15 amino acids. Germline V gene lookup returns CDR1 DFQATT and CDR2 SNEGSKA (reference sequence). CDR3 protein: CSARERGDRWQGAFF. CDR3 bases read: TGCAGTGCTAGAGAGAGGGGGGACAGGTGGCAAGGA.

This clone was counted ten times or more. The read ends 3 residues early relative to the CDR3; the germline J gene fills the gap. The chain joins TRBV7-3 to TRBJ2-3, with 8 bases matching TRBD1. V trimming: 4 bases; J trimming: 3 bases; junction bases outside the gene matches: 6. The CDR3 runs 15 residues. Per germline, CDR1 SGHTA and CDR2 FQGTGA. Partial CDR3 DNA: TGTGCCAGCAGCTCGACAGGGGTTGGGACAGATACG. Residues: CASSSTGVGTDT. The entire CDR3 sequence reads CASSSTGVGTDTQYF.

This clone was recorded at least ten times. Read coverage stops 3 residues before the CDR3 terminus; the germline J gene supplies the remainder. The chain employs TRBV20-1 and TRBJ2-3, with a possible D match to TRBD1 (5 bases). The CDR3 sequence is 15 residues long. CDR1 and CDR2 (germline): DFQATT, SNEGSKA (reference sequence). CDR3 bases read: TGCAGCACGGCCGGTCGGACATCTAGCACAGATACG. Translated, it gives CSTAGRTSSTDT. The whole CDR3 sequence is CSTAGRTSSTDTQYF.

This clone was picked up many times. The read is 3 residues too short to cover the CDR3 end, so that end is filled in from the germline J gene. This chain links TRBV5-6 with TRBJ2-2; 8 bases are shared with TRBD1. The CDR3 covers 15 residues. CDR1 and CDR2 (germline): SGHDT, YYEEEE. Losses at the gene ends were 3 bases for V and 6 bases for J; bases not matched to a gene: 7. The sequenced CDR3 bases are TGTGCCAGCAGCTCAGGGGGCGGGTCCCCCGGGGAG. This sequence encodes CASSSGGGSPGE. Given in full, the CDR3 is CASSSGGGSPGELFF. Using reference TRBV5-6 and TRBJ2-2 for the parts outside the CDR3, the full variable domain is DAGVTQSPTHLIKTRGQQVTLRCSPKSGHDTVSWYQQALGQGPQFIFQYYEEEERQRGNFPDRFSGHQFPNYSSELNVNALLLGDSALYLCASSSGGGSPGELFFGEGSRLTVL.